Listed below are T cell receptor beta chains from one sample, sequenced in a study of cytomegalovirus exposure and HLA in healthy donors. TCRdb's table, derived via immunoSEQ multiplex PCR, lists solely in-frame clones and lacks some. This table holds over 150,000 clones, 75% to 85% found once. Sequencing was carried out using PBMCs. The source is a woman under 30 in good health and CMV-seronegative. Both conserved end residues are part of each CDR3. A D gene is named only where the DNA matches it firmly. For some rows the clone size is stated as once, few or many, or as a class when expanded; others skip it.

d_call: TRBD1
j_call: TRBJ1-2
clone_size: .
v_call: TRBV4-2
cdr3_nt: TGTGCCAGCAGCCAGACGGACAGGCGAGGCTACACCTTC
cdr3_aa: CASSQTDRRGYTF

d_call: .
j_call: TRBJ1-1
clone_size: .
v_call: TRBV27
cdr3_nt: TGTGCCAGCAGTTTAGGGCGGAACACTGAAGCTTTCTTT
cdr3_aa: CASSLGRNTEAFF

d_call: .
j_call: TRBJ2-7
clone_size: .
v_call: TRBV9
cdr3_nt: TGTGCCAGCAGCGTATTCGGGGAAGGCTACGAGCAGTACTTC
cdr3_aa: CASSVFGEGYEQYF

d_call: .
j_call: TRBJ2-5
clone_size: .
v_call: TRBV19
cdr3_nt: TGTGCCAGTAGTATAGACTCGGGGGAGACCCAGTACTTC
cdr3_aa: CASSIDSGETQYF

d_call: .
j_call: TRBJ1-6
clone_size: .
v_call: TRBV5-4
cdr3_nt: TGTGCCAGCAGCTACCCAGGGGAATGGGATTCACCCCTCCACTTT
cdr3_aa: CASSYPGEWDSPLHF

d_call: .
j_call: TRBJ2-3
clone_size: .
v_call: TRBV7-6
cdr3_nt: TGTGCCAGCAGTTCCGCCTCAGGGGTAAATACGCAGTATTTT
cdr3_aa: CASSSASGVNTQYF

d_call: .
j_call: TRBJ2-2
clone_size: .
v_call: TRBV2
cdr3_nt: TGTGCCAGCAGAAAAACTTACACCGGGGAGCTGTTTTTT
cdr3_aa: CASRKTYTGELFF

d_call: .
j_call: TRBJ2-7
clone_size: .
v_call: TRBV11-2
cdr3_nt: TGTGCCAGCAGCCCCACCGGTAACTACGAGCAGTACTTC
cdr3_aa: CASSPTGNYEQYF

d_call: TRBD2
j_call: TRBJ2-1
clone_size: .
v_call: TRBV10-3
cdr3_nt: TGTGCCATCAGTGCCGTAGCGGGAGTGTCCTACAATGAGCAGTTCTTC
cdr3_aa: CAISAVAGVSYNEQFF

d_call: TRBD2
j_call: TRBJ2-3
clone_size: .
v_call: TRBV4-2
cdr3_nt: TGTGCCAGCAGCCAAGAGCTAGCGGGGGGGGCAGATACGCAGTATTTT
cdr3_aa: CASSQELAGGADTQYF

d_call: TRBD1
j_call: TRBJ1-2
clone_size: .
v_call: TRBV4-1
cdr3_nt: TGCGCCAGCAGCCAAGAACAGGGGAGGCATGGCTACACCTTC
cdr3_aa: CASSQEQGRHGYTF

d_call: TRBD1
j_call: TRBJ2-2
clone_size: .
v_call: TRBV4-1
cdr3_nt: TGCGCCAGCAGCCCAATCTCCGGACAGGGGAACACCGGGGAGCTGTTTTTT
cdr3_aa: CASSPISGQGNTGELFF

d_call: .
j_call: TRBJ1-1
clone_size: .
v_call: TRBV6-6
cdr3_nt: TGTGCCAGCAGACCGCACAGGGATCATACTGAAGCTTTCTTT
cdr3_aa: CASRPHRDHTEAFF

d_call: .
j_call: TRBJ1-6
clone_size: .
v_call: TRBV5-1
cdr3_nt: TGCGCCAGCAGCTTGAGGGCAGCGGAAATTTCACCCCTCCACTTT
cdr3_aa: CASSLRAAEISPLHF

d_call: TRBD1
j_call: TRBJ1-2
clone_size: .
v_call: TRBV11-2
cdr3_nt: TGTGCCACCCAGAGGACAGGGACTGATGGCTACACCTTC
cdr3_aa: CATQRTGTDGYTF

d_call: TRBD1
j_call: TRBJ1-5
clone_size: .
v_call: TRBV7-6
cdr3_nt: TGTGCCAGCAGCTTAGCCCCCGGACAGGCCGATCAGCCCCAGCATTTT
cdr3_aa: CASSLAPGQADQPQHF

d_call: .
j_call: TRBJ2-3
clone_size: few
v_call: TRBV7-9
cdr3_nt: TGTGCCAGCAGCTTAACAGGGAGTGGAGCAGATACGCAGTATTTT
cdr3_aa: CASSLTGSGADTQYF

d_call: .
j_call: TRBJ2-7
clone_size: .
v_call: TRBV19
cdr3_nt: TGTGCCAGTAGTAAACTCCCGACTGGCTCCTACGAGCAGTACTTC
cdr3_aa: CASSKLPTGSYEQYF

d_call: TRBD1
j_call: TRBJ1-2
clone_size: .
v_call: TRBV9
cdr3_nt: TGTGCCAGCAGCGTAGACCACTGGACAGGGGGCTCAGTAGGATATGGCTACACCTTC
cdr3_aa: CASSVDHWTGGSVGYGYTF

d_call: .
j_call: TRBJ2-1
clone_size: .
v_call: TRBV15
cdr3_nt: TGTGCCACCAGCAGAGAGGGCCAGGGGCGCAAGCAGTTCTTC
cdr3_aa: CATSREGQGRKQFF

d_call: TRBD1
j_call: TRBJ2-3
clone_size: .
v_call: TRBV7-2
cdr3_nt: TGTGCCAGCAGCCCAGGGGGCGGCACAGATACGCAGTATTTT
cdr3_aa: CASSPGGGTDTQYF

d_call: TRBD1
j_call: TRBJ1-1
clone_size: .
v_call: TRBV10-3
cdr3_nt: TGTGCCATCAGTTCGACAGGGGGGAACACTGAAGCTTTCTTT
cdr3_aa: CAISSTGGNTEAFF

d_call: .
j_call: TRBJ1-1
clone_size: .
v_call: TRBV4-2
cdr3_nt: TGTGCCAGCAGACCGACAGGCCTCCCTGAAGCTTTCTTT
cdr3_aa: CASRPTGLPEAFF

d_call: TRBD1
j_call: TRBJ1-1
clone_size: .
v_call: TRBV18
cdr3_nt: TGTGCCAGCTCACGGGGACAGTCGAACACTGAAGCTTTCTTT
cdr3_aa: CASSRGQSNTEAFF

d_call: TRBD1
j_call: TRBJ2-7
clone_size: .
v_call: TRBV7-2
cdr3_nt: TGTGCCAGCGGCGACAGGGTGCAGTACTTC
cdr3_aa: CASGDRVQYF

d_call: TRBD2
j_call: TRBJ2-7
clone_size: .
v_call: TRBV25-1
cdr3_nt: TGTGCCAGCAGTGAAGGGGGGGGAATATCCTACGAGCAGTACTTC
cdr3_aa: CASSEGGGISYEQYF

d_call: TRBD1
j_call: TRBJ2-7
clone_size: .
v_call: TRBV7-2
cdr3_nt: TGTGCCAGCAGCCTAGAAGGGGGCTGGAAGAGGGAGCAGTACTTC
cdr3_aa: CASSLEGGWKREQYF

d_call: .
j_call: TRBJ2-5
clone_size: .
v_call: TRBV18
cdr3_nt: TGTGCCAGCTCCCTCGGACTAAAGGAGACCCAGTACTTC
cdr3_aa: CASSLGLKETQYF

d_call: .
j_call: TRBJ2-2
clone_size: .
v_call: TRBV27
cdr3_nt: TGTGCCAGCCGGCCCCTAGGGAACACCGGGGAGCTGTTTTTT
cdr3_aa: CASRPLGNTGELFF

d_call: .
j_call: TRBJ1-6
clone_size: .
v_call: TRBV6-1
cdr3_nt: TGTGCCAGCAGTTATCAGGGTCCTAATTCACCCCTCCACTTT
cdr3_aa: CASSYQGPNSPLHF

d_call: TRBD1
j_call: TRBJ2-5
clone_size: medium-sized
v_call: TRBV5-4
cdr3_nt: TGTGCCAGCAGCTTACAGGGGAGCCAAGAGACCCAGTACTTC
cdr3_aa: CASSLQGSQETQYF

d_call: TRBD2
j_call: TRBJ2-1
clone_size: .
v_call: TRBV5-5
cdr3_nt: TGTGCCAGCAGCCAAGGGACTACCTCCTACAATGAGCAGTTCTTC
cdr3_aa: CASSQGTTSYNEQFF

d_call: TRBD1
j_call: TRBJ1-2
clone_size: .
v_call: TRBV29-1
cdr3_nt: TGCAGCGTTGAGAAGGGGGCGGGGGGCTACACCTTC
cdr3_aa: CSVEKGAGGYTF

d_call: TRBD1
j_call: TRBJ2-7
clone_size: once
v_call: TRBV15
cdr3_nt: TGTGCCACCAGCAGAGGGGGGACAGAGATGCTCGAGCAGTACTTC
cdr3_aa: CATSRGGTEMLEQYF

d_call: .
j_call: TRBJ1-2
clone_size: .
v_call: TRBV28
cdr3_nt: TGTGCCAGCAGTTCGGACAGTGCGAACTATGGCTACACCTTC
cdr3_aa: CASSSDSANYGYTF

d_call: .
j_call: TRBJ1-1
clone_size: few
v_call: TRBV29-1
cdr3_nt: TGCAGCGTTGCAGCAGGGCTCCCCATGAACACTGAAGCTTTCTTT
cdr3_aa: CSVAAGLPMNTEAFF

d_call: .
j_call: TRBJ1-1
clone_size: .
v_call: TRBV29-1
cdr3_nt: TGCAGCGTCGCCCGGGGTTTGAACACTGAAGCTTTCTTT
cdr3_aa: CSVARGLNTEAFF

d_call: .
j_call: TRBJ2-7
clone_size: .
v_call: TRBV19
cdr3_nt: TGTGCCAGTAGGTTTCAGGCGTCATCCTACGAGCAGTACTTC
cdr3_aa: CASRFQASSYEQYF

d_call: TRBD1
j_call: TRBJ2-7
clone_size: once
v_call: TRBV5-1
cdr3_nt: TGCGCCAGCAGCTTGCGGGACAGGGTTTACGAGCAGTACTTC
cdr3_aa: CASSLRDRVYEQYF

d_call: .
j_call: TRBJ1-1
clone_size: .
v_call: TRBV5-1
cdr3_nt: TGCGCCAGCAGCTGGAACAGGGAGGGGAACACTGAAGCTTTCTTT
cdr3_aa: CASSWNREGNTEAFF

d_call: .
j_call: TRBJ1-2
clone_size: .
v_call: TRBV6-6
cdr3_nt: TGTGCCAGCAGGACAGACACTAACTATGGCTACACCTTC
cdr3_aa: CASRTDTNYGYTF